Below are 9 T cell receptor beta chains sequenced from a single sample in a study of blood T cells in healthy people across ages. Next came a second PCR, run for about 7 to 12 cycles, which used a sample-barcoded 5' primer along with a J-beta primer mix. Each CDR3 protein gets one entry after TCRdb re-called the 5' RACE reads with MiXCR. The sample has some 900,000 distinct CDR3 sequences, roughly 26% seen once. Sequences were obtained from blood. The receptors stem from a woman older than 75 in good health.

In regard to this clonotype: A read error is possible here, since a much larger clone lies one base away. This rearrangement joins TRBV5-1 to TRBJ2-3; 9 bases agree with TRBD1. The CDR3 has 17 residues. Germline V gene sequence: CDR1 SGHRS, CDR2 YFSETQ. V lost 7 bases to trimming and J lost 3 bases; unmatched junction nucleotides: 15. CDR3 nucleotides: TGCGCCAGCCGCCTCGACTTGACAGGGGGATTTACAGATACGCAGTATTTT. This gives the protein CASRLDLTGGFTDTQYF.

This clonotype has more than one count but fewer than ten. The chain couples TRBV27 to TRBJ2-2, with a possible D match to TRBD1 (5 bases). In germline, CDR1 is MNHEY, CDR2 SMNVEV (reference sequence). V dropped 3 bases and J dropped 6 bases, with 14 bases sitting between them. This CDR3 has 15 residues. The CDR3 region has the DNA TGTGCCAGCAGTTTGGGGCAGGGCGTCCCCGGGGAGCTGTTTTTT. It codes for CASSLGQGVPGELFF.

This chain joins TRBV27 and TRBJ2-3, with TRBD2 as a possible D gene (7 bases). Germline V gives CDR1 MNHEY, CDR2 SMNVEV (reference sequence). V lost 2 bases and J lost 0, with 12 bases in between. The CDR3 extends over 16 amino acids. CDR3 nucleotides: TGTGCCAGCAGTTTAGGGGGGGGCGTCAGCACAGATACGCAGTATTTT. Amino acids: CASSLGGGVSTDTQYF.

This clonotype was seen only once. This sequence may be a read error, since a much larger clone differs from it by one base. This chain uses TRBV20-1 with TRBJ2-3, with D unclear. Germline V gene data show CDR1 as DFQATT and CDR2 as SNEGSKA (reference sequence). The CDR3 extends over 13 amino acids. Trimming stripped 6 bases from V and 0 bases from J, with 10 bases between. CDR3 residues: CSAYSWSTDTQYF. CDR3 coding DNA: TGCAGTGCGTACTCATGGAGCACAGATACGCAGTATTTT.

This clonotype was counted a few times. The chain links TRBV25-1 to TRBJ1-6; perhaps TRBD1 as D (6 bases). CDR1 and CDR2 (germline): MGHDK, SYGVNS. V was pared by 7 bases and J by 2 bases, with 9 bases between. The CDR3 is made up of 14 amino acids. In nucleotides, the CDR3 is TGTGCCAGCAAGGGGGTAACCTATAATTCACCCCTCCACTTT. Protein: CASKGVTYNSPLHF.

The rearrangement joins TRBV20-1 to TRBJ1-3; D is ambiguous. Trimming took off 6 bases at V and 0 bases at J, with 12 bases between the two ends. The CDR3 contains 14 residues. The germline V gene encodes CDR1 DFQATT and CDR2 SNEGSKA (reference sequence). The CDR3 loop is CSAPWTTSGNTIYF. As DNA, the CDR3 is TGCAGTGCCCCCTGGACTACCTCTGGAAACACCATATATTTT.

Only a few counts were recorded for this clonotype. This chain links TRBV11-3 with TRBJ1-5, with 9 bases that match TRBD1. J lost 6 bases, V lost 0 bases, and 12 bases had no gene match. Germline V gives CDR1 SGHNT, CDR2 YENEEA. The CDR3 covers 18 residues. CDR3 loop: CASSLESGTGIFGQPQHF. CDR3 DNA sequence: TGTGCCAGCAGCTTAGAATCCGGGACAGGGATATTCGGTCAGCCCCAGCATTTT.

The table lists this clonotype with a few counts. The genes are TRBV14 and TRBJ1-5; D not certain. This CDR3 contains 11 residues. The V gene lost 9 bases and the J gene lost 3 bases, with 6 bases spanning the gap. Germline CDR1 reads SGHDN; CDR2 reads FVKESK. The CDR3 sequence is CARDTNQPQHF. Written as DNA, the CDR3 is TGTGCCAGGGATACCAATCAGCCCCAGCATTTT.

This chain links TRBV20-1 with TRBJ1-1; no clear D gene. The CDR3 extends over 11 amino acids. Germline values: CDR1 DFQATT, CDR2 SNEGSKA (reference sequence). Trimming took 7 bases from V and 2 from J, leaving 8 bases between them. As DNA, the CDR3 is TGCAGTGGATCAGTTAACACTGAAGCTTTCTTT. Its translation: CSGSVNTEAFF.